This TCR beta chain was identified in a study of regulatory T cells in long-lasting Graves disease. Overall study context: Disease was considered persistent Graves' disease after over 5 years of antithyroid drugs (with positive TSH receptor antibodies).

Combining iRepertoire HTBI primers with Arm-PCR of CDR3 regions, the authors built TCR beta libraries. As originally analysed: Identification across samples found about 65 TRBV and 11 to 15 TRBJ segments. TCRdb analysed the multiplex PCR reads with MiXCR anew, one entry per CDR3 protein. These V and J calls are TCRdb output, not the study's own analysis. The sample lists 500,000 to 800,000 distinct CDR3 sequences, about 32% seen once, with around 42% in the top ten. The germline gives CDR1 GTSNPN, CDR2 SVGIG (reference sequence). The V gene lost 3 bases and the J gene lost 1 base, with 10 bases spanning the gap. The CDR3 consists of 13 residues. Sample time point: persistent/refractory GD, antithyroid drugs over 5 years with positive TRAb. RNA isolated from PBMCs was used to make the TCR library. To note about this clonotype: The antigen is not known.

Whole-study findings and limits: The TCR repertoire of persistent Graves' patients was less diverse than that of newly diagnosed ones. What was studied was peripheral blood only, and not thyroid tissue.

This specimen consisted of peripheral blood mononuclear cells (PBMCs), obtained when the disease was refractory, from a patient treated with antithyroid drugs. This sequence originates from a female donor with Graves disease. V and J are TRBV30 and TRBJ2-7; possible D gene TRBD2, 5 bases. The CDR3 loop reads CAWRTDLSYEQYF. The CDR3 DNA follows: TGTGCCTGGAGGACGGACTTATCCTACGAGCAGTACTTC.